One TCR beta chain is described in this entry. This entry is derived from a study of identifying expanded T cells in peripheral blood. Assay used: immunoSEQ multiplex PCR; TCRdb lists only in-frame clones, some missing. Of about 130,000 clones in the sample, roughly 90% were seen once. The clonotype comes from a person aged 18 to 75 in good health. Sequencing used blood.

CDR3 in DNA: TGTGCCAGCAGTACACAGGGGGTTCCGGGCCAGCCCCAGCATTTT. As protein: CASSTQGVPGQPQHF. The chain links TRBV7-2 to TRBJ1-5, with 8 positions matching TRBD1. V gave up 6 bases and J gave up 7 bases; unmatched junction bases: 11. CDR1 is SGHTA and CDR2 is FQGNSA in the germline V gene. This CDR3 has 15 residues.